This T cell receptor (beta chain) was recorded in a study of Ad26.COV2.S vaccination and SARS-CoV-2 variants. Comments on this clone: The antigen is undetermined.

V was trimmed by 0 bases and J by 7 bases, leaving 27 bases between them. The CDR3 is 19 residues long. CDR1 and CDR2 from the germline V gene are LNHDA and SQIVND (reference sequence). Whole-study findings and limits: Spike-specific TCR breadth in vaccine recipients exceeded that seen in placebo recipients. Total T cell responses, in the TCR breadth and depth analyses, may have been underestimated.

As to treatment: around 19 received Ad26.COV2.S at low or high dose, single or two shots; about 5 received placebo; per-sample allocation not given. Material that was analyzed had been drawn on day 63 after the first vaccine or placebo injection. An adult donor aged 18-55 years was enrolled in Boston. The protocol was immunoSEQ multiplex PCR, while the TCRdb copy is restricted to in-frame clones and leaves out a portion. The sample holds 300,000 to 350,000 clones, 86% seen once. The clonotype was recovered from a person between 18 and 59 years old who received the Ad26.COV2.S COVID-19 vaccine or a placebo. The chain links TRBV19 to TRBJ1-2; a possible D gene is TRBD1 (6 bases). The specimen was peripheral blood, collected in a trial of Ad26.COV2.S vaccine versus placebo. Here the CDR3 reads CASSIDPGTSVARVRGYTF. DNA of the CDR3: TGTGCCAGTAGTATAGACCCCGGGACATCGGTGGCCCGAGTACGTGGCTACACCTTC. The variable domain in full, completed from reference TRBV19 and TRBJ1-2, reads DGGITQSPKYLFRKEGQNVTLSCEQNLNHDAMYWYRQDPGQGLRLIYYSQIVNDFQKGDIAEGYSVSREKKESFPLTVTSAQKNPTAFYLCASSIDPGTSVARVRGYTFGSGTRLTVV.